This section outlines one T cell receptor beta chain sequence together with its context. It was with 60 Vbeta and 13 Jbeta primers that the PCR ran. Data came from immunoSEQ multiplex PCR; TCRdb stores just in-frame clones and leaves some out. The sample yields approximately 100,000 clones, around 83% seen once. This entry belongs to a study of cytomegalovirus exposure and HLA in healthy donors. The germline CDR1 and CDR2 sequences are MNHNS and SASEGT. V trimming: 7 bases; J trimming: 4 bases; junction bases outside the gene matches: 4. The CDR3 consists of 14 residues. The chain employs TRBV6-1 and TRBJ2-7, with TRBD2 identical over 13 bases. This receptor was taken from a man aged 25 to 45 in good health and CMV-seronegative. The sequenced sample consisted of PBMCs. CDR3 nucleotides: TGTGCCAGCATGATGACTAGCGGGAGGTACGAGCAGTACTTC. It codes for CASMMTSGRYEQYF.